This paragraph covers one T cell receptor beta chain sequence. These data belong to a study of cytomegalovirus exposure and HLA in healthy donors. The PCR contained 60 Vbeta and 13 Jbeta primers. Measured with immunoSEQ multiplex PCR; TCRdb has only the in-frame clones, and not every one. This sample has roughly 120,000 clones, with 79% found just once. Germline trimming cut 7 bases from V and 7 bases from J; bases unmatched to any gene: 10. Germline V gene data show CDR1 as MNHEY and CDR2 as SVGAGI. CDR3 length: 14 amino acids. The chain has TRBV6-5 and TRBJ1-2; the match to TRBD1 covers 9 bases. This clonotype originated in a man younger than 45 in good health and CMV-seropositive. Sequenced sample: PBMCs. DNA for the CDR3: TGTGCCAGCAAAAGGGGACAGGGAATTTCTGGCTACACCTTC. Protein product: CASKRGQGISGYTF.